This T cell receptor beta chain is drawn from a study of identical twins. TCRdb re-called the 5' RACE reads with MiXCR, one entry per CDR3 protein. In the table there are fewer than 500,000 distinct CDR3 sequences, roughly an eighth of which are singletons. General study findings and limits: Fewer insertions characterized abundant cord blood beta clonotypes, whereas memory repertoires showed none. Among out-of-frame alpha sequences shared by twins, low generation probability occurred in excess.

This clonotype came up many times. The antigen is unknown. Trimming pared 3 bases from V and 0 bases from J, leaving 11 bases between. Germline-derived CDR1 and CDR2 are DFQATT and SNEGSKA (reference sequence). The CDR3 totals 15 residues. The same sample was also studied in work on yellow fever vaccine responses in identical twins.

The rearrangement uses TRBV20-1 and TRBJ1-4; maybe TRBD1 (5 bases). The sequenced sample consisted of CD4+ T cells sorted from blood. This receptor was identified in a woman aged 18-29 years in good health. For the CDR3, the DNA is TGCAGTGCTAGTGGGCAGGGTGCAACTAATGAAAAACTGTTTTTT. Translation: CSASGQGATNEKLFF.